Listed below are T cell receptor beta chains from one sample, sequenced in a study of blood T cell repertoires in COVID-19. Libraries were prepared by immunoSEQ multiplex PCR; TCRdb keeps only in-frame clonotypes and omits some of them. This table has 100,000 or so clones, roughly two thirds appearing once. The sample taken for sequencing was peripheral blood. Receptors originate from a man older than 75 with acute or convalescent COVID-19. The CDR3 runs from the conserved cysteine through the conserved F or W. D genes are given only for firm matches. Rows may omit the clone size; those that give it use once, few, many or a size class.

j_gene | d_gene | v_gene | abundance | CDR3nt | CDR3aa
TRBJ2-2 | . | TRBV5-1 | . | TGCGCCAGCAGCTCCCGGGACATTGGAACCGGGGAGCTGTTTTTT | CASSSRDIGTGELFF
TRBJ2-5 | . | TRBV7-9 | . | TGTGCCAGCAGCTTATATATTGGCAGGGGCATTAAAGAGACCCAGTACTTC | CASSLYIGRGIKETQYF
TRBJ2-7 | TRBD2 | TRBV9 | . | TGTGCCAGCAGCGTAGGTGGGGGAGGGACCTTGTACTTC | CASSVGGGGTLYF
TRBJ1-5 | . | TRBV27 | . | TGTGCCAGCAGCGTAAGTGGGGGCCCCAATCAGCCCCAGCATTTT | CASSVSGGPNQPQHF
TRBJ2-3 | . | TRBV5-6 | . | TGTGCCAGCAGCTTGGACTCGGTCGATACGCAGTATTTT | CASSLDSVDTQYF
TRBJ1-5 | . | TRBV2 | few | TGTGCCAGCAGTGAGGGGAGGGACCGACTCAATCAGCCCCAGCATTTT | CASSEGRDRLNQPQHF
TRBJ2-1 | . | TRBV10-3 | . | TGTGCCATCCGGGTAGCGGCTGGCGATGGCAATGAGCAGTTCTTC | CAIRVAAGDGNEQFF
TRBJ2-7 | TRBD2 | TRBV7-2 | . | TGTGCCAGCTCGTCCGGACTAGCGGGAAGCGAGCAGTACTTC | CASSSGLAGSEQYF
TRBJ1-1 | . | TRBV3-1/TRBV3-2 | . | TGTGCCAGCAGCAATTCCAGGGTCGGTGCTGAAGCTTTCTTT | CASSNSRVGAEAFF
TRBJ2-7 | TRBD1 | TRBV13 | . | TGTGCCAGCAGCTTTCCGGGACAGGGGTTTGTCGAGCAGTACTTC | CASSFPGQGFVEQYF
TRBJ2-7 | TRBD2 | TRBV7-2 | . | TGTGCCAGCAGCTTAGTCACTAGCGGGGGGGGCTACGAGCAGTACTTC | CASSLVTSGGGYEQYF
TRBJ2-1 | . | TRBV28 | . | TGTGCCAGCATCGGAGGGGTTCTCTACAATGAGCAGTTCTTC | CASIGGVLYNEQFF
TRBJ1-1 | . | TRBV2 | few | TGTGCCAGCAGTGTACAGGAGAACACTGAAGCTTTCTTT | CASSVQENTEAFF
TRBJ2-7 | TRBD2 | TRBV27 | . | TGTGCCAGCAGTTCCTCTGCGACTAGCGGGAGTCGCGAGCAGTACTTC | CASSSSATSGSREQYF
TRBJ2-3 | . | TRBV29-1 | . | TGCAGCGTTTCGACGGGAATCACAGATACGCAGTATTTT | CSVSTGITDTQYF
TRBJ2-7 | . | TRBV10-3 | . | TGTGCCACCACGGGACAAATCTACGAGCAGTACTTC | CATTGQIYEQYF
TRBJ2-7 | TRBD2 | TRBV19 | . | TGTGCCAGTAGTATTCGGAGCGGGGAATACGAGCAGTACTTC | CASSIRSGEYEQYF
TRBJ1-2 | . | TRBV28 | . | TGTGCCAGCAGCACAACACCGCTCTATGGCTACACCTTC | CASSTTPLYGYTF
TRBJ1-1 | . | TRBV29-1 | . | TGCAGCGTCTGCCGGGACACTGAAGCTTTCTTT | CSVCRDTEAFF
TRBJ2-7 | TRBD2 | TRBV7-2 | . | TGTGCCAGCAGATATAGACTAGCGGGAGCGGGGGAGCAGTACTTC | CASRYRLAGAGEQYF
TRBJ2-5 | . | TRBV5-4 | . | TGTGCCAGCAGCTCTGGCTTCCAAGAGACCCAGTACTTC | CASSSGFQETQYF
TRBJ2-3 | . | TRBV30 | few | TGTGCCTGGAGTAGTGGAGGTACGCAGTATTTT | CAWSSGGTQYF
TRBJ1-1 | . | TRBV5-6 | . | TGTGCCAGCAGCGTGCGCCCAGGGGTCGGGGAAGCTTTCTTT | CASSVRPGVGEAFF
TRBJ1-2 | . | TRBV21-1 | once | TGTGCCAGCAGCAAAGCCCCGACAGGGGGCATAAGATTTGGCTACACCTTC | CASSKAPTGGIRFGYTF
TRBJ2-2 | . | TRBV4-3 | . | TGCGCCAGCAGCCTCGCTTGGGGCGAGAACACCGGGGAGCTGTTTTTT | CASSLAWGENTGELFF
TRBJ2-2 | . | TRBV10-2 | once | TGCGCCAGCAGAGGCCTTTGGGGGGACAACACCGGGGAGCTGTTTTTT | CASRGLWGDNTGELFF
TRBJ2-2 | . | TRBV28 | few | TGTGCCAGCAGCCTACAGACCGGGGAGCTGTTTTTT | CASSLQTGELFF
TRBJ1-2 | . | TRBV21-1 | . | TGTGCCAGCAGCAAAGGGGCCAACCGGGGTGGCTACACCTTC | CASSKGANRGGYTF
TRBJ2-3 | . | TRBV11-3 | . | TGTGCCAGCAGCTTCGGCGGTACGCAGTATTTT | CASSFGGTQYF
TRBJ1-2 | TRBD1 | TRBV6-5 | many | TGTGCCAGCAGTCCCCAGGGGGGCGCGTATGGCTACACCTTC | CASSPQGGAYGYTF
TRBJ2-1 | . | TRBV6-2/TRBV6-3 | . | TGTGCCAGCAGTTACCTTACTGGGTCGGGGGAGAGCTACAATGAACAGTTCTTC | CASSYLTGSGESYNEQFF
TRBJ2-1 | . | TRBV6-6 | . | TGTGCCAGCAGGGCGGGACAGAGCAATGAGCAGTTCTTC | CASRAGQSNEQFF
TRBJ2-6 | TRBD2 | TRBV15 | . | TGTGCCACCAGCAGAGATAAGCGGGGCTCTGGGGCCAACGTCCTGACTTTC | CATSRDKRGSGANVLTF
TRBJ1-3 | . | TRBV9 | . | TGTGCCAGCAGCGTAGCCGAGAGTCCCTCGGGGGGAAACACCATATATTTT | CASSVAESPSGGNTIYF
TRBJ2-5 | TRBD2 | TRBV9 | . | TGTGCCAGCAGCCCTCGGGTTAGCGGGAGTGGGACCCAGTACTTC | CASSPRVSGSGTQYF
TRBJ2-6 | . | TRBV29-1 | . | TGCAGCGTTGGAGGGGGACGTGGGGCCAACGTCCTGACTTTC | CSVGGGRGANVLTF
TRBJ2-3 | . | TRBV9 | once | TGTGCCAGCAGCCTCGGTGGCACAGATACGCAGTATTTT | CASSLGGTDTQYF
TRBJ1-1 | . | TRBV6-2/TRBV6-3 | . | TGTGCCAGCAGTCCCAGGACTACTGAAGCTTTCTTT | CASSPRTTEAFF
TRBJ1-4 | TRBD1 | TRBV25-1 | . | TGTGCCAGCTGGGACAGCGCGGGAAAACTGTTTTTT | CASWDSAGKLFF
TRBJ1-2 | TRBD1 | TRBV4-3 | . | TGCGCCAGCAGCCAAGCCAGGACAGGGGGCCTCTATGGCTACACCTTC | CASSQARTGGLYGYTF
TRBJ2-1 | TRBD1 | TRBV5-1 | . | TGCGCCAGCGAACAGGGGGGTGTAAACAATGAGCAGTTCTTC | CASEQGGVNNEQFF
TRBJ2-7 | . | TRBV11-2 | few | TGTGCCAGCAGCTTAACAGACCAAAAAGGCGAGCAGTACTTC | CASSLTDQKGEQYF
TRBJ1-2 | . | TRBV5-1 | . | TGCGCCAGCAGCGTCAGGGCGATGGGCTATGGCTACACCTTC | CASSVRAMGYGYTF